The TCR beta chain described here comes from a study of T cells after yellow fever vaccination. Broader study findings: One caveat is that FACS-sorted repertoires could contain abundant clonotypes contaminating from the bulk population. Overall, a small share of clonotypes was seen in both CD4 and CD8 compartments. Secondary responses were weaker yet peaked faster, day 5 versus 15.

On this clonotype itself: Its target is unknown.

This CDR3 is built from 17 residues. Per the germline V gene, CDR1 is SGHVS and CDR2 is FQNEAQ. The V and J ends lost 3 bases and 0 bases, in that order; junction bases with no gene match: 7. As TCR cDNA was made by 5'RACE template switching, a universal primer site and UMIs were added. Via MiXCR, TCRdb re-called the 5' RACE reads, giving one row per CDR3 protein. The sample consists of some 400,000 distinct CDR3 sequences, roughly a sixth of them appearing once. The rearrangement joins TRBV7-8 to TRBJ1-5, with 8 bases that match TRBD1. This specimen consisted of PBMCs, obtained before the yellow fever booster vaccination. This clonotype was obtained from a man in his late teens or twenties who received the YFV17D yellow fever vaccine. The DNA of the CDR3 is TGTGCCAGCAGCTTCCAGGGGGCCAGGGATAGCAATCAGCCCCAGCATTTT. Its protein product is CASSFQGARDSNQPQHF.